The sequence of this T cell receptor (beta chain) was determined in a study of shared clonotypes between healthy human individuals (dated by TCRdb to the early 2020s). About the investigation overall: Two women and three men aged 18 to 49 years were included in the cohort. For each donor, CD4 naive and CD4 memory were each given three plates, CD8 naive was given two plates, and CD8 memory was given one plate. Libraries were prepared and TCR repertoires were sequenced by different laboratories using diverse techniques, in order to increase sequencing depth and limit assay-specific biases. The study deeply sequenced blood TCR repertoires of five healthy adults to estimate repertoire size and the extent of clonotype sharing between individuals. Per donor, leukapheresis produced somewhere between about 0.85 and 8.9 billion PBMCs. Overall results and qualifications from the work: Incomplete sequencing was indicated by rarefaction of sorted-subset datasets, despite the large sequencing depth. Naive subsets generally had larger estimated clonotype richness than memory subsets. When several donors were compared, the shared fraction of clonotypes was around 5% for naive CD4, approximately 3.3% for naive CD8, 2% to 2.5% for memory CD4, and 0.35% to 0.4% for memory CD8. Pairwise subsampling led to the expectation that sequencing depth would affect the degree of clonotype sharing among donors. Higher generation probabilities were observed for clonotypes shared by all four sorted-subset donors than for non-shared clonotypes. Sampling was restricted to blood, and TCR repertoires in tissue are likely to differ from TCR repertoires in blood. Because the study included a small number of donors, the genetic and exposure-history diversity represented was limited.

The donors were healthy, HIV-negative adults with no recently reported acute infections or vaccinations. Only Caucasian adults living in Nashville, Tennessee, USA were represented among the donors. CD4+ T cells were enriched by magnetic negative selection; naive cells were then positively selected on CD45RA, and the negative fraction formed the memory subset. Blood was collected by leukapheresis, and PBMCs were isolated by Ficoll-Histopaque density gradient centrifugation and then cryopreserved in liquid nitrogen vapor phase. Analytical flow cytometry was used to check the purity and quantity of each magnetically sorted T cell population. Genomic DNA was isolated from every sorted fraction and measured by UV absorbance on a Nanodrop 2000c. Of note for this clone: Its antigen target is currently unknown. No base qualities exist here, and no much larger clone lies one base off it.

TCR CDR3 regions were amplified from genomic DNA by multiplex PCR using the deep immunoSEQ assay. Extracted genomic DNA from each cell subset was distributed evenly across all wells of several immunoSEQ 96-well plates, and each plate was treated as a replicate. For sorted subsets, approximately 200 ng of genomic DNA, equivalent to roughly 30,000 T cell genomes, went into each replicate PCR. Purified libraries were measured with a Qubit 3.0 fluorometer, size-checked on a Bioanalyzer 2100, and measured again with the KAPA Library Quantification kit. A separate single-read 150-cycle Illumina NextSeq 550 flow cell was used to sequence each immunoSEQ 96-well plate. The original pipeline was this. Because only junctional sequences without quality scores were contained in the immunoSEQ output, filtering matching that applied to full-length reads could not be performed. Sequences were annotated with PyIR, a Python wrapper for IgBLAST v1.9, using IMGT germline references to assign V/J genes and CDR3. Reads with weak V/J assignments (E-value above 1e-6), missing CDR3, stop codons, out-of-frame junctions, or ambiguous translated residues were removed. A V3J clonotype was defined by an identical inferred V gene, J gene, and CDR3 amino acid sequence. Percentage overlap between repertoires was calculated by dividing the number of shared unique clonotypes by the size of the smaller repertoire. Three approaches were used to assess repertoire richness: RTK rarefaction, the Chao1 estimator, and Recon v2.1 estimates of unobserved clonotypes. For all TCRbeta clonotypes obtained by the gDNA method from a few donors, generation probabilities were computed with OLGA. Not all clones reach the TCRdb copy of this immuneACCESS table, which keeps in-frame sequences only. Checked studies attribute under half of the gap to unresolved V genes and leave the rest unexplained. That table is the source of V, J and clone size, and D and trimming were worked out from the DNA. Here the sample has over a million clones; over 95% occur a single time. Jointly, the top ten make up about 1% of the sample.

The germline V gene yields SGHTA for CDR1 and FQGNSA for CDR2. The CDR3 starts with the cysteine, ends with the phenylalanine, and has 17 residues. Left in the record is the CDR3 DNA by itself, 51 bases read in frame from the first base. Here V drops 6 bases and J drops 3 bases, and the junction holds 12 bases not matched to any gene. The sequence links TRBV7-2 to TRBJ1-5; a stretch of 9 junction bases matches TRBD1. This receptor was taken from a man under 40 in good health. Sequenced: naive CD4+ T cells sorted from blood. The cell subset or site label of this sample denotes: CD45RA+ positively selected. The nucleotide sequence reads as follows: TGTGCCAGCAGTCTACTCCGGGACAGGGACTTCAATCAGCCCCAGCATTTT. This gives the protein CASSLLRDRDFNQPQHF. The full variable domain, completed from the reference TRBV7-2 and TRBJ1-5 proteins outside the CDR3, reads GAGVSQSPSNKVTEKGKDVELRCDPISGHTALYWYRQSLGQGLEFLIYFQGNSAPDKSGLPSDRFSAERTGGSVSTLTIQRTQQEDSAVYLCASSLLRDRDFNQPQHFGDGTRLSIL.